The 2 T cell receptor beta chains listed next were all sequenced from one sample in a study of response to subunit inactivated influenza vaccine. One entry per CDR3 protein results from TCRdb running MiXCR on the RT-PCR reads. Of fewer than 700,000 distinct CDR3 sequences detected, 13% appear once; the ten largest clones hold 13%. This sample comprised PBMCs from blood, obtained around seven weeks after vaccination. The source of these receptors is a man aged 50-60 years who received an inactivated influenza vaccine.

This clonotype was picked up many times. The chain joins TRBV4-3 to TRBJ2-4; 8 bases agree with TRBD1. The CDR3 extends over 15 amino acids. V shed 1 base and J 2 bases; nucleotides not matched to a gene: 1. Germline V gene sequence: CDR1 LGHNA, CDR2 YSLEER. The CDR3 loop is CASSQGQGPKNIQYF. CDR3 sequence (DNA): TGCGCCAGCAGCCAAGGACAGGGGCCCAAAAACATTCAGTACTTC.

In this sample, this clonotype turned up a few times. The V and J genes are TRBV24-1 and TRBJ2-1; perhaps TRBD1 as D (6 bases). The germline V gene encodes CDR1 KGHDR and CDR2 SFDVKD. Trimming removed 9 bases at V and 8 bases at J, with 19 bases between. The length of the CDR3 is 14 residues. CDR3 DNA: TGTGCCACCTCATCCGGGACAAGTATAGATGAGCAGTTCTTC. Its protein product is CATSSGTSIDEQFF.